The following is a TCR beta chain sequence with its context. Its target is unknown. The sample is drawn from a study of shared clonotypes between healthy human individuals. Whole-study results and caveats: The rarefaction results pointed to incomplete sorted-subset sequencing despite large depth. Naive CD4 clonotype sharing across a few donors was approximately 5%.

Clones were sequenced by immunoSEQ multiplex PCR, and TCRdb holds only the in-frame ones, with some missing. This sample has roughly 760,000 clones, with around 67% found just once. The CDR3 extends over 14 amino acids. Germline CDR1 and CDR2: SGHTA and FQGNSA. V gave up 1 base and J gave up 2 bases, with 7 bases separating them. The material sequenced was memory CD4+ T cells sorted from blood. The subset denotes: CD45RA-negative fraction. This clonotype originated in a woman in her 30s in good health. V usage is TRBV7-2 and J usage is TRBJ2-3; D remains ambiguous. For the CDR3, the DNA is TGTGCCAGCAGCTTAGGAACCTACACAGATACGCAGTATTTT. Amino acid sequence: CASSLGTYTDTQYF. The complete variable domain, with remaining parts taken from reference TRBV7-2 and TRBJ2-3, reads GAGVSQSPSNKVTEKGKDVELRCDPISGHTALYWYRQSLGQGLEFLIYFQGNSAPDKSGLPSDRFSAERTGGSVSTLTIQRTQQEDSAVYLCASSLGTYTDTQYFGPGTRLTVL.